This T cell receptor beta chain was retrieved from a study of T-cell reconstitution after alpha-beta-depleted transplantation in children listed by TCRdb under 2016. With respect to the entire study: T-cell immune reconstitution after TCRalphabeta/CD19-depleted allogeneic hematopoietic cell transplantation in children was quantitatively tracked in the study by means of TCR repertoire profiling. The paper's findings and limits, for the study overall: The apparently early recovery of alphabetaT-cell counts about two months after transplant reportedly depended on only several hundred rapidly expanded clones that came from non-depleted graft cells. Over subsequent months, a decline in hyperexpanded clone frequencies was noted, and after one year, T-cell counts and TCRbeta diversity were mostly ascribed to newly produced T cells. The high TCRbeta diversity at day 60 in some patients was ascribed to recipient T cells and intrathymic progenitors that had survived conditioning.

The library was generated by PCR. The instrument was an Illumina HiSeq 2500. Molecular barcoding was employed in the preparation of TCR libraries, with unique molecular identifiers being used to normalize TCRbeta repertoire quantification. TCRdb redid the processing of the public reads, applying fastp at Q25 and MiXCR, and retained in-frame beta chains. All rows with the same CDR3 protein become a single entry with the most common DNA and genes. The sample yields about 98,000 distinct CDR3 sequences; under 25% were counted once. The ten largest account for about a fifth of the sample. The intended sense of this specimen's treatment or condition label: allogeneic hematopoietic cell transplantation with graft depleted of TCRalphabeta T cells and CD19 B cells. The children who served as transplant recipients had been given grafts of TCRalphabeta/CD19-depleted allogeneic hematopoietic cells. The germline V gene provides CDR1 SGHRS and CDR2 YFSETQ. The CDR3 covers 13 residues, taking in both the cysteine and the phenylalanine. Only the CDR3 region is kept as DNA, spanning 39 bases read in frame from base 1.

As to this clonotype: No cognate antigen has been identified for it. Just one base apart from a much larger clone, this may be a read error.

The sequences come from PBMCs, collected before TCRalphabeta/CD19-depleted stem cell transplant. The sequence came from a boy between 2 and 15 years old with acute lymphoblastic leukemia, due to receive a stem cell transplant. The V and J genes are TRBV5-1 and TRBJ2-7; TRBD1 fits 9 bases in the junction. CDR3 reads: CASGQGIRYEQHF. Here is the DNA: TGCGCCAGCGGACAGGGGATTCGGTACGAGCAGCACTTC.